The sequence of this T cell receptor (beta chain) was determined in a study of cytomegalovirus exposure and HLA in healthy donors. This CDR3 spans 15 amino acids. The V gene's germline CDR1 is MDHEN and CDR2 SYDVKM. Note on this clone: Its matching antigen is unknown. Relative to the germline gene, one junction end is altered; a read error may explain this.

A multiplex PCR was run with 60 Vbeta primers and 13 Jbeta primers. The assay was immunoSEQ multiplex PCR, and TCRdb's table has in-frame clones only and misses some. Recorded for this sample: 200,000 or so clones. Study conclusions and caveats: The authors later found HLA-associated TCR beta chains more clonally expanded than equally common others. After further analysis at a later stage, some 15,000 TCR beta sequences were associated with HLA alleles at 0.05 false discovery rate. Reportedly, HLA-A and HLA-B alleles of most subjects were accurately predicted from TCR beta.

The sample consisted of PBMCs. This receptor was obtained from a boy between 10 and 17 years old in good health and CMV-seronegative. The rearrangement links TRBV28 to TRBJ1-4; 7 nucleotides line up with TRBD1. CDR3 nucleotide sequence: TGTGCCAGCAGTTCTACGACAGGGCCTAAGGAAAAACTGTTTTTT. It codes for CASSSTTGPKEKLFF.